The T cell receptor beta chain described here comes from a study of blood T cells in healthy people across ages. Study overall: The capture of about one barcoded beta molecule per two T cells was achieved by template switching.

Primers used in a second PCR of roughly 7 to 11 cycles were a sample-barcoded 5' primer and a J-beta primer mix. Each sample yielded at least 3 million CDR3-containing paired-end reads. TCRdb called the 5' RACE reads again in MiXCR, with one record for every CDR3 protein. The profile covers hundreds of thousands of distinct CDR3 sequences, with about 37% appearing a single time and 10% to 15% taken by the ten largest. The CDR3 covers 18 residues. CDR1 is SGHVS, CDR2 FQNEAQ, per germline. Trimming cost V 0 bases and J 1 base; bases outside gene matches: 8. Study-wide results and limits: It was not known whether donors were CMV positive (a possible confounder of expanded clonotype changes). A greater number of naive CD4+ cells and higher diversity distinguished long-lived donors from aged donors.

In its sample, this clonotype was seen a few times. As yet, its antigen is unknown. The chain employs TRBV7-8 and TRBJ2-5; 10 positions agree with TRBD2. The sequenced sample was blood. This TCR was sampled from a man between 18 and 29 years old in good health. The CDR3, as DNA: TGTGCCAGCAGCTTAGCGCGAGCTAGCGGGGGAGTCCAAGAGACCCAGTACTTC. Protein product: CASSLARASGGVQETQYF. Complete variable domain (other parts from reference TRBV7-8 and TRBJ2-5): GAGVSQSPRYKVAKRGQDVALRCDPISGHVSLFWYQQALGQGPEFLTYFQNEAQLDKSGLPSDRFFAERPEGSVSTLKIQRTQQEDSAVYLCASSLARASGGVQETQYFGPGTRLLVL.